A selection of T cell receptor beta chains follows, all from one sample in a study of T-cell memory formation after mild COVID-19. Via MiXCR, TCRdb re-called the 5' RACE reads, giving one row per CDR3 protein. Of about 340,000 distinct CDR3 sequences listed, roughly 20% are singletons. The source material was PBMCs or a T cell subset sorted from them (not recorded which). The source of these receptors is a man younger than 35 who had mild COVID-19 (a few samples of this study predate the infection). Cell type and time point are not known. Both conserved end residues are part of each CDR3. A D gene is named only where the DNA matches it firmly. Clone sizes are given selectively: once, few, many, or a class where the clone is expanded.

d_call	clone_size	j_call	v_call	cdr3_aa	cdr3_nt
TRBD2	.	TRBJ2-2	TRBV27	CASSLILLAGTTGELFF	TGTGCCAGCAGTTTAATTCTACTAGCGGGGACTACCGGGGAGCTGTTTTTT
TRBD1	few	TRBJ2-1	TRBV6-2/TRBV6-3	CASKTGEANEQFF	TGTGCCAGTAAGACAGGGGAGGCCAATGAGCAGTTCTTC
.	.	TRBJ1-6	TRBV6-5	CASSPGGLYSPLHF	TGTGCCAGCAGCCCGGGGGGCTTATATTCACCCCTCCACTTT
TRBD2	few	TRBJ2-1	TRBV3-1	CASSQANLAGADEQFF	TGTGCCAGCAGCCAAGCGAACCTAGCGGGGGCGGATGAGCAGTTCTTC
.	.	TRBJ2-7	TRBV20-1	CSAREDGEQYF	TGCAGTGCTAGAGAGGACGGAGAGCAGTACTTC
.	few	TRBJ1-2	TRBV7-2	CASGPSIRGPSYGYTF	TGTGCCAGTGGGCCCTCCATTCGGGGACCTTCCTATGGCTACACCTTC
TRBD1	few	TRBJ1-2	TRBV20-1	CSATTGDGYTF	TGCAGTGCTACCACAGGGGATGGCTACACCTTC
.	few	TRBJ2-7	TRBV6-4	CASSREEGTEQYF	TGTGCCAGCAGTAGAGAAGAAGGGACGGAGCAGTACTTC
.	.	TRBJ1-1	TRBV5-6	CASSRIGSTEAFF	TGTGCCAGCAGCCGCATAGGGAGCACTGAAGCTTTCTTT
.	few	TRBJ2-5	TRBV2	CASTRLDLQETQYF	TGTGCCAGCACTCGACTTGACTTACAAGAGACCCAGTACTTC
.	.	TRBJ1-1	TRBV6-5	CASKSPSVEAFF	TGTGCCAGCAAGAGCCCCAGCGTTGAAGCTTTCTTT
.	few	TRBJ1-4	TRBV2	CASSLDSGTGKLFF	TGTGCCAGCAGTCTGGACAGTGGGACGGGGAAACTGTTTTTT
TRBD1	.	TRBJ1-4	TRBV4-3	CASSQEGTGANEKLFF	TGCGCCAGCAGCCAAGAAGGGACAGGAGCTAATGAAAAACTGTTTTTT
TRBD1	.	TRBJ2-1	TRBV14	CASSPAGWDRVHNEQFF	TGTGCCAGCAGCCCCGCAGGGTGGGACAGGGTCCACAATGAGCAGTTCTTC
.	.	TRBJ2-5	TRBV4-1	CASSQGGGGRETQYF	TGCGCCAGCAGCCAAGGTGGGGGGGGCCGAGAGACCCAGTACTTC
.	.	TRBJ2-5	TRBV5-1	CASRAYRAGETQYF	TGCGCCAGCAGGGCCTACAGGGCTGGAGAGACCCAGTACTTC
.	.	TRBJ2-1	TRBV7-7	CASSLGGLQGEQFF	TGTGCTAGCAGCTTAGGGGGTTTACAGGGTGAGCAGTTCTTC
.	.	TRBJ1-1	TRBV6-6	CAIGQRRTEAFF	TGTGCCATTGGACAGCGGAGGACTGAAGCTTTCTTT
.	few	TRBJ2-4	TRBV29-1	CSVVGGAGENIQYF	TGCAGCGTTGTAGGCGGGGCTGGGGAAAACATTCAGTACTTC
TRBD1	.	TRBJ2-4	TRBV11-2	CASSLTGQGKNIQYF	TGTGCCAGCAGCTTGACGGGACAGGGAAAAAACATTCAGTACTTC
.	.	TRBJ2-1	TRBV6-6	CASAERQEQFF	TGTGCCAGCGCCGAGCGACAGGAGCAGTTCTTC
.	once	TRBJ1-1	TRBV2	CASSEEPQDFNTEAFF	TGTGCCAGCAGTGAAGAACCACAGGATTTCAACACTGAAGCTTTCTTT
TRBD2	.	TRBJ2-1	TRBV9	CASILAGARGEQFF	TGTGCCAGCATTCTAGCGGGGGCCCGGGGTGAGCAGTTCTTC
.	.	TRBJ2-7	TRBV7-7	CASSLGLDPSYEQYF	TGTGCCAGCAGCTTAGGACTAGATCCCTCCTACGAGCAGTACTTC
.	few	TRBJ2-7	TRBV7-9	CASSLGTGGNEQYF	TGTGCCAGCAGCTTAGGGACCGGGGGTAACGAGCAGTACTTC
.	.	TRBJ1-2	TRBV11-2	CASSFWVKGAGPGYTF	TGTGCCAGCAGCTTCTGGGTGAAAGGGGCCGGCCCCGGCTACACCTTC
TRBD2	.	TRBJ2-1	TRBV4-3	CASSQEFGGSYNEQFF	TGCGCCAGCAGCCAAGAGTTCGGGGGGTCATACAATGAGCAGTTCTTC
.	many	TRBJ1-5	TRBV11-2	CASSLSSNQPQHF	TGTGCCAGCAGCTTAAGTAGCAATCAGCCCCAGCATTTT
TRBD1	.	TRBJ2-1	TRBV3-1	CASSPTSTGSHSNEQFF	TGTGCCAGCAGCCCGACCTCGACAGGGTCCCATTCGAATGAGCAGTTCTTC
.	.	TRBJ2-1	TRBV7-7	CASSLGPQGYNEQFF	TGTGCTAGCAGCTTAGGGCCTCAGGGCTACAATGAGCAGTTCTTC
TRBD2	few	TRBJ2-1	TRBV30	CAWSVLSGGGYEQFF	TGTGCCTGGAGTGTACTTAGCGGGGGGGGTTATGAGCAGTTCTTC
.	.	TRBJ1-5	TRBV23-1	CASSHGQGRPQHF	TGCGCCAGCAGTCACGGCCAGGGTCGGCCCCAGCATTTT